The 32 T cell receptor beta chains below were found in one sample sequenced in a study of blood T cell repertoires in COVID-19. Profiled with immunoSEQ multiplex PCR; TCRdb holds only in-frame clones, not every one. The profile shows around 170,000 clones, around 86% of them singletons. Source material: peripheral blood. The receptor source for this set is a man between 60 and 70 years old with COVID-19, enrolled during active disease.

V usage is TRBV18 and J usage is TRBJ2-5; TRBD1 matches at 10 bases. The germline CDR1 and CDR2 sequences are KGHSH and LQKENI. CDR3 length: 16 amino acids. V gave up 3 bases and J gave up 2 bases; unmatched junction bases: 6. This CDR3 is CASSPDRGHLQETQYF. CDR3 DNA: TGTGCCAGCTCACCTGACAGGGGGCACTTACAAGAGACCCAGTACTTC.

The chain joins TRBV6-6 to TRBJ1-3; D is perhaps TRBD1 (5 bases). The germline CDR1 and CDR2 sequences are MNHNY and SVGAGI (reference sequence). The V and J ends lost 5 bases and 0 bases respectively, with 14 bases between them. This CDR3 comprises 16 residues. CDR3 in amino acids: CASSTTRANSGNTIYF. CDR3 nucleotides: TGTGCCAGCAGTACCACCAGGGCCAACTCTGGAAACACCATATATTTT.

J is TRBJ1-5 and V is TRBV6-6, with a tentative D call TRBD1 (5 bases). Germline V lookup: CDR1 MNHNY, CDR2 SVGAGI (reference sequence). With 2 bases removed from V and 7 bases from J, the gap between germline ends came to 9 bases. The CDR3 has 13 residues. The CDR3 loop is CASSYAGDQPQHF. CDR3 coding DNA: TGTGCCAGCAGTTACGCGGGGGACCAGCCCCAGCATTTT.

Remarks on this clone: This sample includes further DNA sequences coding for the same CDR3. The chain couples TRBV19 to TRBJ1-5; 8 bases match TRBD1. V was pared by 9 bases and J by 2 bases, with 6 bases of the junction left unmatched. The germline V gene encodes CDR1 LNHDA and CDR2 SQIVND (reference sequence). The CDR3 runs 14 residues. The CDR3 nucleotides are TGTGCCAGCCGTGGACAGGGAGGCAATCAGCCCCAGCATTTT. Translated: CASRGQGGNQPQHF. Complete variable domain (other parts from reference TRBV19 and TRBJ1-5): DGGITQSPKYLFRKEGQNVTLSCEQNLNHDAMYWYRQDPGQGLRLIYYSQIVNDFQKGDIAEGYSVSREKKESFPLTVTSAQKNPTAFYLCASRGQGGNQPQHFGDGTRLSIL.

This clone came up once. CDR3: CAISDAGVLEKLFF. DNA for the CDR3: TGTGCCATCAGTGATGCCGGGGTTCTGGAAAAACTGTTTTTT. The V gene is TRBV10-3, the J gene TRBJ1-4, with no clear D. CDR3 size: 14 residues. Germline assignment: CDR1 ENHRY and CDR2 SYGVKD. The V and J ends lost 3 bases and 8 bases respectively, with 13 bases between them.

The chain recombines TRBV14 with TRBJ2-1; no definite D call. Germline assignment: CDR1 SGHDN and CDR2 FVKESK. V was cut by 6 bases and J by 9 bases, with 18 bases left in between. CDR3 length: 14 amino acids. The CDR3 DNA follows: TGTGCCAGCAGTGTGAGTTACGGTTCTAGTGAGCAGTTCTTC. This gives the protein CASSVSYGSSEQFF.

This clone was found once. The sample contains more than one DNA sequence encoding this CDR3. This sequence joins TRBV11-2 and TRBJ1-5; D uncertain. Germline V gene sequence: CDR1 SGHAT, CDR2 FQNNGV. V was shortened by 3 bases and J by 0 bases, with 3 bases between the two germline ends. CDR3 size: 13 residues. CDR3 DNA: TGTGCCAGCAGCTTTAGTAGCAATCAGCCCCAGCATTTT. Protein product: CASSFSSNQPQHF.

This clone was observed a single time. The CDR3 bases are TGTGCCAGCAGTCCGACAGGGAGGACCTACAATGAGCAGTTCTTC. This codes for CASSPTGRTYNEQFF. This sequence joins TRBV6-5 and TRBJ2-1; possible D gene TRBD1, 7 bases. The CDR3 sequence is 15 residues long. The ends were cut back, 5 bases at V and 2 bases at J, with 13 bases in the middle. Germline CDR1 reads MNHEY; CDR2 reads SVGAGI.

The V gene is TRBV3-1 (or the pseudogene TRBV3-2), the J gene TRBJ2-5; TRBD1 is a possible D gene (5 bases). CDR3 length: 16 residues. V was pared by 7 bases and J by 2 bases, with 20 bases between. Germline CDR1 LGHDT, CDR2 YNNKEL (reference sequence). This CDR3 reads CASTVQGSLKQETQYF. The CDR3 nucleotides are TGTGCCAGCACTGTTCAGGGCAGTCTGAAACAAGAGACCCAGTACTTC.

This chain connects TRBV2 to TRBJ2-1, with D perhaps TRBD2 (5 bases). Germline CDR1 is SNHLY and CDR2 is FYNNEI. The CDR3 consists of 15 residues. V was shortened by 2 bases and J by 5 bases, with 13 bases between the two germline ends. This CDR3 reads CASSERTSGNNEQFF. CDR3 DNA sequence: TGTGCCAGCAGTGAACGTACGTCGGGGAACAATGAGCAGTTCTTC.

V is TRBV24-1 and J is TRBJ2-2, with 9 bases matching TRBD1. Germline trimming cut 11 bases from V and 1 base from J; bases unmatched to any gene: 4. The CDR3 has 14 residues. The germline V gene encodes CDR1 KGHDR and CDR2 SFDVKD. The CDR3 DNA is TGTGCCATCCAGACAGGGGGGAACACCGGGGAGCTGTTTTTT. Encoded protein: CAIQTGGNTGELFF.

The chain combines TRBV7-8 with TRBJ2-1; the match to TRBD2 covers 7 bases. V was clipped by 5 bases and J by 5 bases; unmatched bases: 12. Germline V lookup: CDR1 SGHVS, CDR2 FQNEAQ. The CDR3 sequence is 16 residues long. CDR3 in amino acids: CASSRGAGSGDNEQFF. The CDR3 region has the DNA TGTGCCAGCAGCCGAGGCGCAGGCAGCGGGGACAATGAGCAGTTCTTC.

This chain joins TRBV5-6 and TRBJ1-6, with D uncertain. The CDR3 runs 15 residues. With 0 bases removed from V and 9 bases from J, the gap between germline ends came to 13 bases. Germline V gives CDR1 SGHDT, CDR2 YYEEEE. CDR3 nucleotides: TGTGCCAGCAGCTTGGCCGGCGGGTTCTCTTCACCCCTCCACTTT. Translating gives CASSLAGGFSSPLHF.

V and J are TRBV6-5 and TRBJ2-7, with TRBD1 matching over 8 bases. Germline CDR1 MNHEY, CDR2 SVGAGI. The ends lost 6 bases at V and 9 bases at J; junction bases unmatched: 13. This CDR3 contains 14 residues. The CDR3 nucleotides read TGTGCCAGCAGGACGCGGACTACAGGGACAGGGCAGTACTTC. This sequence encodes CASRTRTTGTGQYF.

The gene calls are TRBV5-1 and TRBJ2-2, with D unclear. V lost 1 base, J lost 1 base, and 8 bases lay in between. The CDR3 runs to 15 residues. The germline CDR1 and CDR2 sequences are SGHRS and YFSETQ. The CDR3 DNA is TGCGCCAGCAGCTTGACCCAGGAGAACACCGGGGAGCTGTTTTTT. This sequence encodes CASSLTQENTGELFF. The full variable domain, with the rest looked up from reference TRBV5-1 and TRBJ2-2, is KAGVTQTPRYLIKTRGQQVTLSCSPISGHRSVSWYQQTPGQGLQFLFEYFSETQRNKGNFPGRFSGRQFSNSRSEMNVSTLELGDSALYLCASSLTQENTGELFFGEGSRLTVL.

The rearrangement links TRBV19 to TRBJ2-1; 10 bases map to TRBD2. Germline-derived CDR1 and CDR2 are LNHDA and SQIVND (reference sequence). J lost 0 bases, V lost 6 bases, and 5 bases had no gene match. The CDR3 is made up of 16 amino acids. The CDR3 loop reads CASRGLAGVSYNEQFF. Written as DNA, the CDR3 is TGTGCCAGTAGGGGCCTAGCGGGAGTCTCCTACAATGAGCAGTTCTTC.

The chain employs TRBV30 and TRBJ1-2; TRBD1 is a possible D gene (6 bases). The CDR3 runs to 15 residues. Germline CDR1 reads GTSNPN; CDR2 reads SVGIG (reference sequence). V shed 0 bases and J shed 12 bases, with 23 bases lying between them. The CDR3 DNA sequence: TGTGCCTGGAGTGTAGGCACAGGGCCGCCCCGGAGCGACACCTTC. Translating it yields CAWSVGTGPPRSDTF.

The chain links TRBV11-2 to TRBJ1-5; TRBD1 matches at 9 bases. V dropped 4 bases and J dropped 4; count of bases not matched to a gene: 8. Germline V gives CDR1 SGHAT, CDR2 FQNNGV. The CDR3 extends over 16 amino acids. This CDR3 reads CASSWGTGGRNQPQHF. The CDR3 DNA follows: TGTGCCAGCAGCTGGGGCACAGGGGGCCGGAATCAGCCCCAGCATTTT.

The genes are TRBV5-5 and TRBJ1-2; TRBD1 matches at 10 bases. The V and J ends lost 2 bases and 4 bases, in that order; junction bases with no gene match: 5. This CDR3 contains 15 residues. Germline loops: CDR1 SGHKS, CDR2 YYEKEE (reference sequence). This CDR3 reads CASSFRQGAPYGYTF. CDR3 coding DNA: TGTGCCAGCAGCTTTCGACAGGGGGCGCCCTATGGCTACACCTTC.

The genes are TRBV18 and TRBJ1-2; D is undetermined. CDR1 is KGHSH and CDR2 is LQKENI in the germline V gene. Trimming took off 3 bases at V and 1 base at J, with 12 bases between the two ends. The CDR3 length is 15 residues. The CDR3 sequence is CASSPPGALNYGYTF. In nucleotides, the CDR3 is TGTGCCAGCTCACCTCCGGGAGCCCTTAACTATGGCTACACCTTC. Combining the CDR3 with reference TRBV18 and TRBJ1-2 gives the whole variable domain NAGVMQNPRHLVRRRGQEARLRCSPMKGHSHVYWYRQLPEEGLKFMVYLQKENIIDESGMPKERFSAEFPKEGPSILRIQQVVRGDSAAYFCASSPPGALNYGYTFGSGTRLTVV.

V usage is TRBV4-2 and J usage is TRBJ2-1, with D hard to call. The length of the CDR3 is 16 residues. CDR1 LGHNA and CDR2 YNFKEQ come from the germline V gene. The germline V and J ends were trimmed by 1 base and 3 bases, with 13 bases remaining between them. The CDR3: CASSQALPLDYNEQFF. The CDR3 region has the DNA TGTGCCAGCAGCCAAGCCCTTCCCCTAGACTACAATGAGCAGTTCTTC.

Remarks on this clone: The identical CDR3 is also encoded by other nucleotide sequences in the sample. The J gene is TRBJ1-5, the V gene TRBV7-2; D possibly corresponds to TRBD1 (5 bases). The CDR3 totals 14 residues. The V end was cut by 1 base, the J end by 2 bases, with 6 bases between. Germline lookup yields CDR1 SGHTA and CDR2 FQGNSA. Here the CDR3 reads CASSLGGGNQPQHF. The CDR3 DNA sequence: TGTGCCAGCAGCTTAGGGGGCGGCAATCAGCCCCAGCATTTT.

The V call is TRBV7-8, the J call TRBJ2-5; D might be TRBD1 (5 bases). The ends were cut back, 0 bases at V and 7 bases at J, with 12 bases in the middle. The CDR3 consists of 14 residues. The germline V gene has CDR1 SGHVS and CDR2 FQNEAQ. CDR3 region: CASSLASGFGTQYF. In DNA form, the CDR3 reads TGTGCCAGCAGCTTAGCGTCAGGGTTCGGGACCCAGTACTTC.

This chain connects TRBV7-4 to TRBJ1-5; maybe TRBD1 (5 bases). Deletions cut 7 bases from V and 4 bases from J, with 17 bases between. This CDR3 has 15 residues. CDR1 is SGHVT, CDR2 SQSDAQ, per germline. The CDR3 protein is CASTEGALRNQPQHF. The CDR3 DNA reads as TGTGCCAGCACCGAAGGGGCCCTACGGAATCAGCCCCAGCATTTT.

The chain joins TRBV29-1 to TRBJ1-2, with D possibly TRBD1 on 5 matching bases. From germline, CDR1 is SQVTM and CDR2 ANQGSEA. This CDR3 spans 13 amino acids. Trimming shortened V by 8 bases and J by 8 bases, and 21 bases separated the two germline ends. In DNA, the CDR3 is TGCAGCCTGCTCGATGATAAGGGGTTGGGCTACACCTTC. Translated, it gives CSLLDDKGLGYTF.

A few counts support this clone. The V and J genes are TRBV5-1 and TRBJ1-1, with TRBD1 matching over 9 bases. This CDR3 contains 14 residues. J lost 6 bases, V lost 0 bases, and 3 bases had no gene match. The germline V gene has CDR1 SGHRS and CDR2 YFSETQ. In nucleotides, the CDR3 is TGCGCCAGCAGCTTGGCGGGACAGGGTTCTGAAGCTTTCTTT. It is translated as CASSLAGQGSEAFF. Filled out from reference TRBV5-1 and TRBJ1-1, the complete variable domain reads KAGVTQTPRYLIKTRGQQVTLSCSPISGHRSVSWYQQTPGQGLQFLFEYFSETQRNKGNFPGRFSGRQFSNSRSEMNVSTLELGDSALYLCASSLAGQGSEAFFGQGTRLTVV.

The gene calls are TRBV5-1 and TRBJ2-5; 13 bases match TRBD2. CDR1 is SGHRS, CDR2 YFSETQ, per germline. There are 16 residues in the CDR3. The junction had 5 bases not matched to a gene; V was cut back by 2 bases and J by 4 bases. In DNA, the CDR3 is TGCGCCAGCAGCTTAAGGACTAGCGGGAGTGGAGAGACCCAGTACTTC. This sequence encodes CASSLRTSGSGETQYF.

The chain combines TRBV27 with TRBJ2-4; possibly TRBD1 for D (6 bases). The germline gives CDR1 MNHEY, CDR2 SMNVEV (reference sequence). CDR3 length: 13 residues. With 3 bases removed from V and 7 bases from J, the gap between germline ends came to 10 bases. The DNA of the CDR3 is TGTGCCAGCAGTTTGCCAGGGGCGAACATTCAGTACTTC. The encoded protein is CASSLPGANIQYF.

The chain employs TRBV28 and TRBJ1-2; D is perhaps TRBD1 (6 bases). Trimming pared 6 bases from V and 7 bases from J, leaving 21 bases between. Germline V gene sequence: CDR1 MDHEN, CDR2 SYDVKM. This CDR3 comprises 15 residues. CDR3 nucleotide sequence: TGTGCCAGCAGGAGCGGGGGGAACAGGGCGACTGGCTACACCTTC. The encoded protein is CASRSGGNRATGYTF.

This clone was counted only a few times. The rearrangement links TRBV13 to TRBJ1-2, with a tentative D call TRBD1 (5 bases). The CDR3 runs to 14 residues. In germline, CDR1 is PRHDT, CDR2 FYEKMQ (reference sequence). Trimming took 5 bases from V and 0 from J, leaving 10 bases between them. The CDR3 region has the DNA TGTGCCAGCAGCGATGACAGCTCTAACTATGGCTACACCTTC. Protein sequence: CASSDDSSNYGYTF.

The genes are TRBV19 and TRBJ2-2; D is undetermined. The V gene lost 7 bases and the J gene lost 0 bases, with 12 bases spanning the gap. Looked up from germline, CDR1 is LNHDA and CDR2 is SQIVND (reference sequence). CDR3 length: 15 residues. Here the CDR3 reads CASNYGVTNTGELFF. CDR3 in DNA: TGTGCCAGTAACTACGGCGTAACGAACACCGGGGAGCTGTTTTTT.

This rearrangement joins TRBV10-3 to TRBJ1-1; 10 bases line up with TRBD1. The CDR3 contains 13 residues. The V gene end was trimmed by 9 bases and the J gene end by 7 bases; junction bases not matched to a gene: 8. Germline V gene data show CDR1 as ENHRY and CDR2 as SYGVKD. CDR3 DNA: TGTGCCATTGCGACAGGGGGCTCGTTTGAAGCTTTCTTT. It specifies CAIATGGSFEAFF.